This T cell receptor beta chain was recorded in a study of blood T cell repertoires in COVID-19. Study summary: Both acute and convalescent COVID-19 samples were obtained from the United States, Italy and Spain. T cells, B-cell-depleted T cells, or PBMCs provided the cDNA or gDNA that served as material.

Authors' analysis steps: Researchers report that nucleated cell counts were estimated from reference gene primer amplification. TCRdb's table, derived via immunoSEQ multiplex PCR, lists solely in-frame clones and lacks some. That table gives V, J and clone size, and the DNA gave D and trimming. The sample has 220,000 or so clones, about four fifths seen once; the top ten hold about 3.8%. The V and J ends lost 3 bases and 1 base, in that order; junction bases with no gene match: 2. This CDR3 comprises 14 residues. Germline CDR1 and CDR2: LNHNV and YYDKDF (reference sequence). Sequenced material: peripheral blood. The J gene is TRBJ2-7, the V gene TRBV15; 8 nucleotides match TRBD1. The receptor was derived from a woman aged 80 or over with acute or convalescent COVID-19. The CDR3 reads CATSSRTGSYEQYF. The CDR3 DNA is TGTGCCACCAGCAGTCGGACAGGGTCCTACGAGCAGTACTTC. The entire variable domain, with the rest obtained from reference TRBV15 and TRBJ2-7, is as follows: DAMVIQNPRYQVTQFGKPVTLSCSQTLNHNVMYWYQQKSSQAPKLLFHYYDKDFNNEADTPDNFQSRRPNTSFCFLDIRSPGLGDTAMYLCATSSRTGSYEQYFGPGTRLTVT.